This entry lists 22 T cell receptor beta chains sequenced from one sample in a study of shared clonotypes between healthy human individuals. The protocol was immunoSEQ multiplex PCR, while the TCRdb copy is restricted to in-frame clones and leaves out a portion. In the table there are about 1 million clones, roughly 70% of which are singletons. The specimen sequenced was memory CD4+ T cells sorted from blood. Subset meaning: CD45RA-negative fraction. The receptors were sampled from a man younger than 35 in good health.

This clone has only a few counts. The chain has TRBV5-5 and TRBJ1-6, with a possible D match to TRBD1 (6 bases). Trimming removed 0 bases at V and 8 bases at J, with 6 bases between. This CDR3 has 13 amino acids. Germline V gene sequence: CDR1 SGHKS, CDR2 YYEKEE (reference sequence). This chain's CDR3 is CASSLDRDSPLHF. In nucleotides, the CDR3 is TGTGCCAGCAGCTTGGACAGGGATTCACCCCTCCACTTT.

Comment on this clone: This clone may be a read error of a much larger clone one base away. The sample has other DNA sequences that encode this CDR3 too. CDR3 loop: CASSLGRNTEAFF. The CDR3 DNA is TGTGCCAGCAGCTTAGGGAGGAACACTGAAGCTTTCTTT. The chain couples TRBV11-2 to TRBJ1-1, with D uncertain. The V gene's germline CDR1 is SGHAT and CDR2 FQNNGV. The length of the CDR3 is 13 residues. The V end lost 1 base, the J end lost 1 base, and 4 bases lay between the germline ends.

V is TRBV28 and J is TRBJ2-1, with unresolved D. Trimming removed 7 bases at V and 6 bases at J, with 13 bases between. The CDR3 consists of 13 residues. Germline values: CDR1 MDHEN, CDR2 SYDVKM. In DNA form, the CDR3 reads TGTGCCAGCATGGGCAGAAGAATCAATGAGCAGTTCTTC. Translation gives CASMGRRINEQFF.

The chain is built from TRBV5-1 and TRBJ1-1, with D uncertain. V was cut by 0 bases and J by 2 bases, with 8 bases left in between. The CDR3 is made up of 14 amino acids. Germline V gene data show CDR1 as SGHRS and CDR2 as YFSETQ. CDR3 nucleotides: TGCGCCAGCAGCTTGGCAGAAGGCAACACTGAAGCTTTCTTT. Protein product: CASSLAEGNTEAFF.

The chain uses TRBV7-2 and TRBJ1-2, with TRBD1 matching over 9 bases. V was clipped by 5 bases and J by 6 bases; unmatched bases: 7. Germline lookup yields CDR1 SGHTA and CDR2 FQGNSA. This CDR3 contains 14 residues. The chain's CDR3 is CASSARTGADGYTF. CDR3 sequence (DNA): TGTGCCAGCAGCGCCCGGACAGGGGCGGATGGCTACACCTTC. The entire variable domain, with the rest obtained from reference TRBV7-2 and TRBJ1-2, is as follows: GAGVSQSPSNKVTEKGKDVELRCDPISGHTALYWYRQSLGQGLEFLIYFQGNSAPDKSGLPSDRFSAERTGGSVSTLTIQRTQQEDSAVYLCASSARTGADGYTFGSGTRLTVV.

V usage is TRBV28 and J usage is TRBJ1-5, with D perhaps TRBD1 (5 bases). CDR1 and CDR2 from the germline V gene are MDHEN and SYDVKM. CDR3 size: 15 residues. The V gene lost 6 bases and the J gene lost 1 base, with 13 bases spanning the gap. The DNA for the CDR3 is TGTGCCAGCAGGGCCGGGACTGCGAGCAATCAGCCCCAGCATTTT. Protein product: CASRAGTASNQPQHF.

This clone showed up just a few times. This chain connects TRBV28 to TRBJ1-1, with no clear D. The germline CDR1 and CDR2 sequences are MDHEN and SYDVKM. Between the trimmed V and J ends, which lost 1 base and 6 bases, there was a span of 9 bases. The CDR3 covers 13 residues. CDR3 bases: TGTGCCAGCAGTTTATCCCAAGTCCCTGAAGCTTTCTTT. It yields the protein CASSLSQVPEAFF.

The rearrangement links TRBV6-6 to TRBJ2-5; tentative D call: TRBD1 (5 bases). Germline CDR1 is MNHNY and CDR2 is SVGAGI (reference sequence). This CDR3 is built from 11 residues. V was clipped by 7 bases and J by 13 bases, with 16 bases between them. The CDR3 loop is CASTDWGSPYF. Here the CDR3 DNA reads TGTGCCAGCACCGACTGGGGCAGCCCGTACTTC.

This clone was detected only a few times. The genes are TRBV5-6 and TRBJ2-7; 9 bases are shared with TRBD2. Per the germline V gene, CDR1 is SGHDT and CDR2 is YYEEEE. This CDR3 is 15 amino acids long. The trim removed 4 bases at V and 3 bases at J, leaving 8 bases unmatched. The CDR3: CASSPLGTSNYEQYF. CDR3 in DNA: TGTGCCAGCAGCCCATTGGGGACTAGCAACTACGAGCAGTACTTC.

V is TRBV28 and J is TRBJ1-5; 10 positions agree with TRBD1. The CDR3 has 16 residues. Germline V lookup: CDR1 MDHEN, CDR2 SYDVKM. V shed 2 bases and J 7 bases; nucleotides not matched to a gene: 8. CDR3: CASSLARQGARQPQHF. The CDR3 DNA reads TGTGCCAGCAGTTTAGCCCGACAGGGGGCGCGACAGCCCCAGCATTTT.

This clone occurred once. The genes are TRBV30 and TRBJ1-5; TRBD1 aligns across 10 bases. Trimming cost V 5 bases and J 3 bases; bases outside gene matches: 4. The CDR3 spans 14 residues. Germline CDR1 is GTSNPN and CDR2 is SVGIG (reference sequence). The CDR3 nucleotides read TGTGCCTGGGGACAGGGGGATGACAATCAGCCCCAGCATTTT. It codes for CAWGQGDDNQPQHF. Combining the CDR3 with reference TRBV30 and TRBJ1-5 gives the whole variable domain SQTIHQWPATLVQPVGSPLSLECTVEGTSNPNLYWYRQAAGRGLQLLFYSVGIGQISSEVPQNLSASRPQDRQFILSSKKLLLSDSGFYLCAWGQGDDNQPQHFGDGTRLSIL.

The V call is TRBV27, the J call TRBJ2-2; 9 nucleotides agree with TRBD1. The V segment lost 3 bases and the J segment 4 bases; nucleotides outside the gene matches: 3. CDR3 length: 15 amino acids. The germline CDR1 and CDR2 sequences are MNHEY and SMNVEV (reference sequence). The CDR3 DNA sequence: TGTGCCAGCAGTTTCGGACAGGGGAGCACCGGGGAGCTGTTTTTT. It specifies CASSFGQGSTGELFF.

The chain links TRBV9 to TRBJ1-1; possible D gene TRBD1, 6 bases. CDR3 length: 15 residues. The germline CDR1 and CDR2 sequences are SGDLS and YYNGEE. Trimming left V 3 bases short and J 5 bases short, with 17 bases between. The CDR3: CASSATGNSLTEAFF. The CDR3 DNA reads TGTGCCAGCAGCGCCACAGGGAATTCGCTAACTGAAGCTTTCTTT.

This sequence joins TRBV28 and TRBJ2-3; 11 bases match TRBD2. J gave up 4 bases and V 4 bases, and 7 bases lay outside the gene matches. Germline V gene sequence: CDR1 MDHEN, CDR2 SYDVKM. This CDR3 is built from 16 residues. In DNA, the CDR3 is TGTGCCAGCAGTTCGGCGACTAGCGGGGTGGCAGATACGCAGTATTTT. Translation: CASSSATSGVADTQYF. The whole variable domain, remainder taken from reference TRBV28 and TRBJ2-3, is DVKVTQSSRYLVKRTGEKVFLECVQDMDHENMFWYRQDPGLGLRLIYFSYDVKMKEKGDIPEGYSVSREKKERFSLILESASTNQTSMYLCASSSATSGVADTQYFGPGTRLTVL.

The rearrangement joins TRBV25-1 to TRBJ2-7, with D maybe TRBD1 (5 bases). The germline V and J ends were trimmed by 6 bases and 6 bases, with 15 bases remaining between them. CDR3 length: 13 residues. Germline V gene data show CDR1 as MGHDK and CDR2 as SYGVNS. CDR3: CASSLSDRGEQYF. The DNA for the CDR3 is TGTGCCAGCAGCCTATCCGACAGAGGCGAGCAGTACTTC.

This clone was seen ten or more times. The chain links TRBV5-4 to TRBJ2-7; 10 nucleotides agree with TRBD1. V lost 3 bases, J lost 4 bases, and 1 base stayed unmatched. The CDR3 has 13 residues. The germline V gene has CDR1 SGHNT and CDR2 YYREEE (reference sequence). In DNA, the CDR3 is TGTGCCAGCAGCTCGGGACAGGGGTACGAGCAGTACTTC. Residues: CASSSGQGYEQYF.

The V gene is TRBV11-2, the J gene TRBJ2-7; TRBD2 is a possible D gene (5 bases). Germline CDR1 is SGHAT and CDR2 is FQNNGV. The CDR3 is made up of 15 amino acids. V lost 3 bases, J lost 1 base, and 13 bases lay in between. The CDR3: CASSFRTDSSYEQYF. The CDR3 DNA reads as TGTGCCAGCAGCTTCAGAACGGACTCATCCTACGAGCAGTACTTC.

This clone was detected a few times. V gene TRBV7-2 combines with J gene TRBJ1-1, with no clear D. CDR1 and CDR2 from the germline V gene are SGHTA and FQGNSA. This CDR3 contains 15 residues. Trimming pared 8 bases from V and 7 bases from J, leaving 23 bases between. CDR3 nucleotides: TGTGCCAGCTCCTCCCACAGCATGGCGGGGAATGAAGCTTTCTTT. This encodes CASSSHSMAGNEAFF.

V gene TRBV28 combines with J gene TRBJ2-5; D is perhaps TRBD1 (5 bases). The DNA end is a closer match to TRBJ2-7, so the J assignment may be wrong. The germline CDR1 and CDR2 sequences are MDHEN and SYDVKM. This CDR3 contains 13 residues. CDR3 sequence (DNA): TGTGCCAGCAGTATCCCTCAGGGATACGAGCAGTACTTC. It encodes CASSIPQGYEQYF.

The CDR3 spells CASSQRARNEKLFF. In DNA form, the CDR3 reads TGTGCCAGCAGCCAGCGGGCCCGTAATGAAAAACTGTTTTTT. The chain recombines TRBV6-5 with TRBJ1-4; D not certain. Germline V gives CDR1 MNHEY, CDR2 SVGAGI. V was cut by 6 bases and J by 4 bases, with 12 bases left in between. The CDR3 spans 14 residues.

V is TRBV30 and J is TRBJ1-2; D is unresolved. This CDR3 spans 15 amino acids. V lost 0 bases and J lost 2, with 13 bases in between. Germline CDR1 is GTSNPN and CDR2 is SVGIG (reference sequence). DNA of the CDR3: TGTGCCTGGAGTGTAAGACCCGGAGGCAACTATGGCTACACCTTC. Amino acids: CAWSVRPGGNYGYTF.

The CDR3 DNA sequence: TGTGCTAGTGGTTCGGACAGGGCCGGGGGTGAGCAGTTCTTC. Translation: CASGSDRAGGEQFF. V is TRBV12-5 and J is TRBJ2-1; TRBD1 aligns across 8 bases. Germline assignment: CDR1 LGHNT and CDR2 FRNRAP. J gave up 9 bases and V 4 bases, and 8 bases lay outside the gene matches. CDR3 length: 14 residues.